The next 2 T cell receptor beta chains were all read from a single sample in a study of shared clonotypes between healthy human individuals. CD45RO-negative, CCR7-selected cells formed the naive CD8 fraction, which excluded terminally differentiated effector memory CD45RA+ cells. Repertoires were generated with immunoSEQ multiplex PCR, while TCRdb's copy carries only in-frame clones and drops some. The sample yields around 2,100,000 clones, just under 95% seen once. Sequenced: naive CD8+ T cells sorted from blood. These TCRs come from a man between 18 and 29 years old in good health.

This clone came up once. The sample has other DNA sequences that encode this CDR3 too. The gene calls are TRBV7-9 and TRBJ2-3; no firm D call. Trimming pared 3 bases from V and 0 bases from J, leaving 7 bases between. The CDR3 length is 14 residues. The germline V gene encodes CDR1 SEHNR and CDR2 FQNEAQ (reference sequence). The CDR3 here is CASSFPASTDTQYF. CDR3 nucleotides: TGTGCCAGCAGCTTCCCAGCTAGCACAGATACGCAGTATTTT.

Of note for this clone: This CDR3 is also generated by other DNA sequences in the sample. This rearrangement joins TRBV4-1 to TRBJ2-5; D remains ambiguous. This CDR3 is 11 amino acids long. The germline V gene has CDR1 MGHRA and CDR2 YSYEKL. V dropped 2 bases and J dropped 5 bases, with 3 bases sitting between them. The CDR3 bases are TGCGCCAGCAGCCAACAGGAGACCCAGTACTTC. Encoded protein: CASSQQETQYF.